This TCR beta chain was sequenced in a study of regulatory T cells in long-lasting Graves disease. At the level of the study: By definition, persistent Graves' disease involved antithyroid drugs for over 5 years alongside positive TSH receptor antibodies. Broader study findings: It was peripheral blood alone, not thyroid tissue, that was studied. Newly diagnosed patients had higher TCR diversity than persistent Graves' patients did.

Arm-PCR of CDR3 regions and iRepertoire HTBI primers were used to build TCR beta libraries. In the authors' workflow: Analysis of the samples identified around 60 TRBV and roughly 15 TRBJ segments. TCRdb passed the multiplex PCR reads through MiXCR, listing each CDR3 protein once. For this entry, the V and J calls and clone size follow TCRdb and not the study's own pipeline. The table lists approximately 380,000 distinct CDR3 sequences, roughly 20% of them singletons. Time point indicated: persistent/refractory GD, antithyroid drugs over 5 years with positive TRAb. PBMC-derived RNA was used for the TCR library. Remarks on this clonotype: Its antigen is not known.

J lost 5 bases, V lost 5 bases, and 7 bases had no gene match. Germline CDR1 is SGHTA and CDR2 is FQGTGA. This CDR3 comprises 16 residues. This sequence was found in a female donor with Graves disease. V usage is TRBV7-3 and J usage is TRBJ2-1, with 12 bases aligning to TRBD2. The material was peripheral blood mononuclear cells (PBMCs), obtained when the disease was refractory, from a patient treated with antithyroid drugs. CDR3 sequence: CASSHRTSGTNNEQFF. CDR3 nucleotides: TGTGCCAGCAGCCATAGGACTAGCGGGACCAACAATGAGCAGTTCTTC. Looking up the rest from reference TRBV7-3 and TRBJ2-1 gives the full variable domain: GAGVSQTPSNKVTEKGKYVELRCDPISGHTALYWYRQSLGQGPEFLIYFQGTGAADDSGLPNDRFFAVRPEGSVSTLKIQRTERGDSAVYLCASSHRTSGTNNEQFFGPGTRLTVL.